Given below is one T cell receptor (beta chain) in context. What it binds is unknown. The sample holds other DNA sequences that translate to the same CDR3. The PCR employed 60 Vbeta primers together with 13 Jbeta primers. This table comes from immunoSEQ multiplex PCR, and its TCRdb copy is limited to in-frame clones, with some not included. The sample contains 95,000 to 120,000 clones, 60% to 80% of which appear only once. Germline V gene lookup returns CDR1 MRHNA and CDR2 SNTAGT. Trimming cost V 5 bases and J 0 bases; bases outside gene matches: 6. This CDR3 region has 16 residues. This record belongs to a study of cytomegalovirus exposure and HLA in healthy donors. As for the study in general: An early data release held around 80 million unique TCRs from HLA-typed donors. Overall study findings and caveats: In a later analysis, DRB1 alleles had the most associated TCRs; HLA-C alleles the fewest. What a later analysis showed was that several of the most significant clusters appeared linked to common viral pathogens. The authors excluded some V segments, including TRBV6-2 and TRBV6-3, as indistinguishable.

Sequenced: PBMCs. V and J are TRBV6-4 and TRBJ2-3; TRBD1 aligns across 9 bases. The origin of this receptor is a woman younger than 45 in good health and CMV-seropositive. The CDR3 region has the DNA TGTGCCAGCAGTTTACAGGGGGCTCCAAGCACAGATACGCAGTATTTT. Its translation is CASSLQGAPSTDTQYF.